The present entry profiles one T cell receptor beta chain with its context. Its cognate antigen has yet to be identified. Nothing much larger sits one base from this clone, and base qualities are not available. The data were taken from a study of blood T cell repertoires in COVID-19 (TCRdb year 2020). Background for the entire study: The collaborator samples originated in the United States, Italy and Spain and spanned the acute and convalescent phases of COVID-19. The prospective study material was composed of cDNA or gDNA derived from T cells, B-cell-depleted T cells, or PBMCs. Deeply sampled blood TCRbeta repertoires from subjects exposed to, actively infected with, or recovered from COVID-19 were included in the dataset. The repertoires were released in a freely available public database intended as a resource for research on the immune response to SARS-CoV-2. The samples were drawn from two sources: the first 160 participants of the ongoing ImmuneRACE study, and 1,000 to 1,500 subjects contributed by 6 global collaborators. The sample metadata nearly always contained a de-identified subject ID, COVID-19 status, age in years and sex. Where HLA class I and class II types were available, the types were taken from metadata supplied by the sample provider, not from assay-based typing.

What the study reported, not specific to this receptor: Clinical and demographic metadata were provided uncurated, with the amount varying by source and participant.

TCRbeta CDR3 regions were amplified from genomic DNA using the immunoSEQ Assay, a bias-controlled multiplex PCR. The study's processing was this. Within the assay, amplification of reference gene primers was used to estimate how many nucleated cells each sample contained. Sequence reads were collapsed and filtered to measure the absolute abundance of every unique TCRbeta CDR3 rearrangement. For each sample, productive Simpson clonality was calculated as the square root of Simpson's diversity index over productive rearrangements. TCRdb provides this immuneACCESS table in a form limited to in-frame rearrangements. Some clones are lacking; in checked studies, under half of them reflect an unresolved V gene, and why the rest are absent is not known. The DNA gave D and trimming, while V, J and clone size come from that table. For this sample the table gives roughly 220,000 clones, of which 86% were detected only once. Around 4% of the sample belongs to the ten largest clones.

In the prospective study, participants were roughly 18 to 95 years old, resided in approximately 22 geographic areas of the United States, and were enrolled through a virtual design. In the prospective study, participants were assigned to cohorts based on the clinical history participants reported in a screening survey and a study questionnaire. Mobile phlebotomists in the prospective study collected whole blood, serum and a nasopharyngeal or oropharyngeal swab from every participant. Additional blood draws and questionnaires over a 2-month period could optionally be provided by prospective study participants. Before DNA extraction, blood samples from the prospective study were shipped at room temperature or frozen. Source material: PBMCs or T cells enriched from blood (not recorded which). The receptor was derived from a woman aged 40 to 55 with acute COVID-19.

The DNA sequence follows: TGTGCCTGGAGCCCAGGCTGGGGGAGGGCCAACTATGGCTACACCTTC. It translates to CAWSPGWGRANYGYTF. This sequence uses TRBV30 and TRBJ1-2; a weak D assignment points to TRBD1 (5 bases agree). The CDR3 sequence holds 16 residues, the cysteine and phenylalanine included. The DNA shown is the 48-base CDR3, in frame from base 1. Looking up the germline V gene (reference sequence) yields CDR1 GTSNPN and CDR2 SVGIG. Trimming takes 3 bases from V and 2 bases from J, and the germline ends sit 19 bases apart.